This T cell receptor beta chain was documented in a study of cytomegalovirus exposure and HLA in healthy donors. Study results and limitations: The majority of TCR sequences were rare, yet some public TCRs appeared in many donors.

Germline CDR1 is GTSNPN and CDR2 is SVGIG (reference sequence). This CDR3 spans 13 amino acids. Deletions cut 5 bases from V and 4 bases from J, with 14 bases between. In the PCR, 60 Vbeta and 13 Jbeta primers were used. Methods used by the authors: In a later analysis, the count reached 76 million or so unique TCR beta chains, with around 11 million shared. The assay was immunoSEQ multiplex PCR, and TCRdb's table has in-frame clones only and misses some. Clone size and the V and J calls come from that table; the DNA yielded D and trimming. The sample lists 95,000 to 150,000 clones, 15% occurring once. Points on this clone: Its antigen is undetermined.

This chain uses TRBV30 with TRBJ1-2; D remains ambiguous. The receptor was derived from a woman between 18 and 29 years old in good health and CMV-seronegative. Sequencing was done on a sample of PBMCs. In nucleotides, the CDR3 is TGTGCCTGGGAGTTTATCCGAGGCTATGGCTACACCTTC. Amino acids: CAWEFIRGYGYTF.